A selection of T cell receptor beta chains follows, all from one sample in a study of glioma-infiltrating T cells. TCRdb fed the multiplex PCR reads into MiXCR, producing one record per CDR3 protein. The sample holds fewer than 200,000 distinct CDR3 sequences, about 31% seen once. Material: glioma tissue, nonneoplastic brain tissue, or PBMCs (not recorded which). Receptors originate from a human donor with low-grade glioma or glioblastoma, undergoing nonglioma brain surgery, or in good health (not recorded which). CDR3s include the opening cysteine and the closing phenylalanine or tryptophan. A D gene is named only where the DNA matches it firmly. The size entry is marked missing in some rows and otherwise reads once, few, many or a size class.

TGTGCCAGCAGCGGGGGACAGTTCAATCAGCCCCAGCATTTT	CASSGGQFNQPQHF	few	TRBJ1-5	TRBV12-3/TRBV12-4	TRBD1
TGCAGTGCTAGGTTGGAGCAGAGCGATGGGCAGTTCTTC	CSARLEQSDGQFF	NA	TRBJ2-1	TRBV20-1	NA
TGTGCCAGCAGCCCTTTGATGAGCGAGAGAAAGACCCAGTACTTC	CASSPLMSERKTQYF	many	TRBJ2-5	TRBV28	NA
TGTGCCAGCAGCTTAAGAGAAGGTGACACCATATATTTT	CASSLREGDTIYF	many	TRBJ1-3	TRBV7-3	NA
TGTGCCAGCAGTTCGGACGCAGCAGGTGGCTACACCTTC	CASSSDAAGGYTF	many	TRBJ1-2	TRBV27	NA
TGTGCCAGCTCACCACTAGCGGGAGTCACAGATACGCAGTATTTT	CASSPLAGVTDTQYF	many	TRBJ2-3	TRBV18	TRBD2
TGTGCCAGCAGCCATCAGGGAATGAGTTCCGAGCAGTACTTC	CASSHQGMSSEQYF	NA	TRBJ2-7	TRBV14	NA
TGTGCCAGCATCTTACCTCCACCCTTTCGAGGGGGGAACACTGAAGCTTTCTTT	CASILPPPFRGGNTEAFF	NA	TRBJ1-1	TRBV7-2	NA
TGTGCCAGCAGTCCCCGGACAGGGAGTAACTCCTACAATGAGCAGTTCTTC	CASSPRTGSNSYNEQFF	NA	TRBJ2-1	TRBV28	TRBD1
TGTGCCAGAATTCCCATTAGCGGGAGAGGATCAGATACTCAGTATTTT	CARIPISGRGSDTQYF	NA	TRBJ2-3	TRBV6-2/TRBV6-3	TRBD2
TGTGCCAGCAGCTTCGGACAGTTCACAGATACGCAGTATTTT	CASSFGQFTDTQYF	NA	TRBJ2-3	TRBV11-2	NA
TGTGCCAGCAGTTACTTGTCGGGGCGATTATCCGGGGCCAACGTCCTGACTTTC	CASSYLSGRLSGANVLTF	many	TRBJ2-6	TRBV6-6	NA
TGTGCCAGCAGTTTCCGCCGGGGGGCGGGAGTGCAGACCCAGTACTTC	CASSFRRGAGVQTQYF	NA	TRBJ2-5	TRBV12-3/TRBV12-4	NA
TGTGCCAGCAGCCATGTTATCGATCAAGAGACCCAGTACTTC	CASSHVIDQETQYF	many	TRBJ2-5	TRBV7-9	NA
TGTGCCAGCAGCTTAAGCGGGAGGGCCGGCTCTGTGACCCAGTACTTC	CASSLSGRAGSVTQYF	many	TRBJ2-5	TRBV7-2	TRBD2
TGTGCCACCAGCAGATATGGTGAACGGTCAGGCCAAGAGACCCAGTACTTC	CATSRYGERSGQETQYF	many	TRBJ2-5	TRBV15	NA
TGCAGTGCTAGAGAACCACCGGGGCTCAACGAGCAGTACTTC	CSAREPPGLNEQYF	many	TRBJ2-7	TRBV20-1	NA
TGTGCCAGCAGTTTCGGCGGGAAAGAGACCCAGTACTTC	CASSFGGKETQYF	NA	TRBJ2-5	TRBV12-3/TRBV12-4	NA